These T cell receptor beta chains were read from a single sample in a study of blood T cell repertoires in COVID-19. Sequencing was performed with immunoSEQ multiplex PCR; in TCRdb, only in-frame clones are kept and a portion is missing. The sample yields about 200,000 clones, 75% to 90% seen once. Sequenced material: peripheral blood. Source of these receptors: a man between 40 and 49 years old with acute or convalescent COVID-19. Each CDR3 is given with its conserved first and last residue. The order of the fields is clone size, J gene, V gene, D gene, CDR3 protein, CDR3 DNA. D genes are given only for firm matches. Clone size is given for some rows only: seen once, a few or many times, or a class if the clone is expanded.

-,TRBJ2-2,TRBV4-1,TRBD2,CASSQELAGVSNTGELFF,TGCGCCAGCAGCCAAGAACTCGCGGGGGTGTCGAACACCGGGGAGCTGTTTTTT
few,TRBJ1-5,TRBV18,-,CASSRLGAGQPQHF,TGTGCCAGCTCACGACTAGGGGCCGGTCAGCCCCAGCATTTT
-,TRBJ1-1,TRBV7-9,-,CASSETLNTEAFF,TGTGCCAGCAGCGAGACATTGAACACTGAAGCTTTCTTT
few,TRBJ2-5,TRBV9,TRBD2,CASSARTSGGARETQYF,TGTGCCAGCAGCGCGAGGACTAGCGGGGGGGCCCGTGAGACCCAGTACTTC
-,TRBJ2-3,TRBV7-8,TRBD2,CASSFPGLAGLWDTQYF,TGTGCCAGCAGCTTCCCGGGACTAGCGGGGCTCTGGGATACGCAGTATTTT
-,TRBJ1-2,TRBV21-1,-,CASRDGQGWYYGYTF,TGTGCCAGCAGGGACGGACAGGGTTGGTACTATGGCTACACCTTC
-,TRBJ2-7,TRBV28,TRBD2,CASTTRVGTSGYEQYF,TGTGCCAGCACCACAAGGGTTGGGACTAGCGGCTACGAGCAGTACTTC
-,TRBJ2-7,TRBV3-1/TRBV3-2,-,CASSPPGGSPYEQYF,TGTGCCAGCAGCCCCCCGGGGGGCAGCCCCTACGAGCAGTACTTC
once,TRBJ2-7,TRBV29-1,TRBD1,CSVGGFVGDRPSYEQYF,TGCAGCGTTGGGGGGTTCGTCGGGGACAGACCCTCCTACGAGCAGTACTTC
-,TRBJ1-6,TRBV29-1,TRBD1,CSVQAGGSNNSPLHF,TGCAGCGTTCAGGCAGGGGGCTCGAATAATTCACCCCTCCACTTT
-,TRBJ1-4,TRBV7-6,-,CASSSYQGLATNEKLFF,TGTGCCAGCAGCTCCTATCAGGGGTTGGCAACTAATGAAAAACTGTTTTTT
-,TRBJ2-3,TRBV27,-,CASRTTGPDTQYF,TGTGCCAGCAGAACCACAGGGCCAGATACGCAGTATTTT
-,TRBJ1-2,TRBV5-5,-,CASSPAGGGIDGYTF,TGTGCCAGCAGCCCAGCGGGGGGGGGTATCGATGGCTACACCTTC
-,TRBJ2-7,TRBV30,-,CAWSVPLYEQYF,TGTGCCTGGAGTGTTCCCCTTTACGAGCAGTACTTC
-,TRBJ1-2,TRBV3-1/TRBV3-2,TRBD1,CASSQVGRDRASGYTF,TGTGCCAGCAGCCAAGTGGGTCGGGACAGGGCGAGCGGCTACACCTTC
-,TRBJ2-3,TRBV5-1,TRBD2,CASSTNGLETDTQYF,TGCGCCAGCAGCACTAACGGACTAGAGACAGATACGCAGTATTTT
-,TRBJ1-2,TRBV15,-,CATQRGRSPNYGYTF,TGTGCCACCCAAAGGGGCAGGTCGCCTAACTATGGCTACACCTTC
-,TRBJ2-3,TRBV29-1,TRBD1,CSVEARARGQDTQYF,TGCAGCGTTGAGGCCCGGGCCAGGGGGCAAGATACGCAGTATTTT
-,TRBJ2-7,TRBV29-1,-,CSAWANEQYF,TGCAGCGCCTGGGCTAACGAGCAGTACTTC
once,TRBJ2-7,TRBV30,-,CAWSPKGGPDEQYF,TGTGCCTGGAGTCCAAAGGGGGGGCCGGACGAGCAGTACTTC
few,TRBJ1-5,TRBV19,-,CASSLPSGQPQHF,TGTGCCAGTAGTCTCCCTTCGGGACAGCCCCAGCATTTT
few,TRBJ2-5,TRBV7-6,TRBD1,CASSFDRGRLETQYF,TGTGCCAGCAGCTTCGACAGGGGACGATTAGAGACCCAGTACTTC
once,TRBJ2-5,TRBV5-1,-,CASTRGGVQETQYF,TGCGCCAGCACCCGCGGAGGGGTCCAAGAGACCCAGTACTTC
-,TRBJ2-5,TRBV9,-,CASSEGLAGLAETQYF,TGTGCCAGCAGCGAAGGCCTAGCAGGACTTGCTGAGACCCAGTACTTC
-,TRBJ1-1,TRBV7-9,-,CASSLQVDTEAFF,TGTGCCAGCAGTCTACAGGTGGACACTGAAGCTTTCTTT
-,TRBJ2-5,TRBV4-1,-,CASSQERASLTQYF,TGCGCCAGCAGCCAAGAGCGAGCTAGTCTGACCCAGTACTTC
once,TRBJ2-2,TRBV11-3,-,CASSRTATGELFF,TGTGCCAGCAGCCGAACAGCCACCGGGGAGCTGTTTTTT
-,TRBJ2-7,TRBV7-9,-,CASSLARDVSYEQYF,TGTGCCAGCAGCTTAGCGCGGGACGTCTCCTACGAGCAGTACTTC
-,TRBJ1-5,TRBV28,-,CASSLVQNINQPQHF,TGTGCCAGCAGCCTTGTACAGAATATCAATCAGCCCCAGCATTTT
-,TRBJ1-1,TRBV6-1,-,CASSEVRTANTEAFF,TGTGCCAGCAGTGAAGTAAGGACAGCTAACACTGAAGCTTTCTTT
-,TRBJ2-6,TRBV2,TRBD1,CASRGSGQAFSGANVLTF,TGTGCCAGCAGGGGATCGGGACAGGCTTTCTCTGGGGCCAACGTCCTGACTTTC
-,TRBJ2-7,TRBV6-5,TRBD1,CASRAGQGRSEQYF,TGTGCCAGCAGGGCGGGACAGGGACGTTCCGAGCAGTACTTC
-,TRBJ1-1,TRBV5-1,-,CASSLAGGGLTEAFF,TGCGCCAGCAGCTTGGCCGGCGGGGGCTTGACTGAAGCTTTCTTT
-,TRBJ2-7,TRBV2,-,CASRTRRDEQYF,TGTGCCAGCAGAACGAGGCGGGACGAGCAGTACTTC
-,TRBJ2-3,TRBV7-2,TRBD1,CASSLQGTSTDTQYF,TGTGCCAGCAGCCTACAGGGGACAAGCACAGATACGCAGTATTTT
-,TRBJ1-3,TRBV25-1,-,CASSEYAGRTGNTIYF,TGTGCCAGCAGTGAATACGCAGGGAGGACTGGAAACACCATATATTTT
-,TRBJ2-3,TRBV9,TRBD2,CASSVAAGGTTDTQYF,TGTGCCAGCAGCGTAGCGGCGGGGGGTACCACAGATACGCAGTATTTT
few,TRBJ1-6,TRBV11-2,TRBD1,CASSLLGQGKAPLHF,TGTGCCAGCAGCCTACTGGGACAGGGAAAGGCACCCCTCCACTTT
once,TRBJ2-1,TRBV19,TRBD2,CASSIGRGGFVNEQFF,TGTGCCAGTAGTATTGGGCGGGGGGGCTTTGTCAATGAGCAGTTCTTC
-,TRBJ2-7,TRBV19,TRBD2,CASSIGRLAGFYEQYF,TGTGCCAGTAGTATTGGTCGGCTAGCGGGGTTCTACGAGCAGTACTTC
-,TRBJ1-1,TRBV6-5,-,CASSYASGEAFF,TGTGCCAGCAGTTACGCGTCTGGTGAAGCTTTCTTT
many,TRBJ1-4,TRBV4-1,-,CASSHGGINEKLFF,TGCGCCAGCAGCCATGGAGGGATTAATGAAAAACTGTTTTTT
once,TRBJ1-1,TRBV14,-,CASSQEKPRDGGVNTEAFF,TGTGCCAGCAGCCAAGAAAAGCCCCGAGATGGAGGGGTGAACACTGAAGCTTTCTTT
-,TRBJ1-4,TRBV30,TRBD1,CAWSRQGGEKLFF,TGTGCCTGGAGTCGACAGGGTGGTGAAAAACTGTTTTTT
-,TRBJ2-1,TRBV28,-,CASSVRNEQFF,TGTGCCAGCAGTGTGAGGAATGAGCAGTTCTTC
-,TRBJ1-1,TRBV25-1,-,CASSQQGSGTEAFF,TGTGCCAGCAGTCAACAGGGTTCGGGCACTGAAGCTTTCTTT
-,TRBJ1-5,TRBV28,-,CASSRGGANQPQHF,TGTGCCAGCAGCCGAGGGGGAGCCAATCAGCCCCAGCATTTT
-,TRBJ2-7,TRBV5-1,-,CASSSTQALRDEQYF,TGCGCCAGCAGCTCAACACAGGCCCTCAGGGACGAGCAGTACTTC
-,TRBJ2-7,TRBV6-4,-,CASSAPPSSYEQYF,TGTGCCAGCAGTGCCCCCCCTAGCTCCTACGAGCAGTACTTC
few,TRBJ1-6,TRBV6-2/TRBV6-3,TRBD1,CASSDRTGSNSPLHF,TGTGCCAGCAGTGATAGGACAGGGAGCAATTCACCCCTCCACTTT
-,TRBJ2-7,TRBV6-5,-,CASKAGVAYEQYF,TGTGCCAGCAAGGCAGGCGTCGCCTACGAGCAGTACTTC
-,TRBJ1-1,TRBV7-2,TRBD1,CASSYRGDTEAFF,TGTGCCAGCAGCTACAGGGGGGACACTGAAGCTTTCTTT
-,TRBJ2-7,TRBV4-1,TRBD1,CASSQKWTGDYEQYF,TGCGCCAGCAGCCAAAAATGGACAGGGGACTACGAGCAGTACTTC
few,TRBJ1-2,TRBV14,-,CASSLQRAGKGGYTF,TGTGCCAGCAGCCTCCAACGAGCGGGAAAAGGTGGCTACACCTTC
-,TRBJ1-3,TRBV5-5,-,CASSLQDAGNTIYF,TGTGCCAGCAGCTTGCAGGATGCAGGAAACACCATATATTTT
-,TRBJ1-1,TRBV5-4,-,CASSLGGTTGAEAFF,TGTGCCAGCAGCTTGGGGGGTACTACGGGGGCTGAAGCTTTCTTT
-,TRBJ1-2,TRBV28,-,CASSLGMNYGYTF,TGTGCCAGCAGTTTGGGCATGAACTATGGCTACACCTTC
-,TRBJ2-5,TRBV9,TRBD2,CASSRTSGGTYQETQYF,TGTGCCAGCAGCCGGACTAGCGGGGGGACGTACCAAGAGACCCAGTACTTC
-,TRBJ1-2,TRBV28,-,CASSQTVNYGYTF,TGTGCCAGCAGCCAGACAGTTAACTATGGCTACACCTTC